This T cell receptor beta chain derives from a study of T cell responses to AZD1222 COVID-19 vaccine. Study conclusions and caveats: Two doses of AZD1222 preceded a rise in Spike-specific TCR breadth and depth. At baseline, just a handful of AZD1222 recipients tested seropositive. None of the repertoires were sampled until the peak T cell response had passed. White British people made up most donors, females outnumbered males, and clonal diversity was possibly underestimated.

As concerns this clone: Its cognate antigen is unknown.

Germline values: CDR1 GTSNPN, CDR2 SVGIG (reference sequence). This CDR3 has 13 residues. The J segment lost 6 bases and the V segment lost 2 bases, leaving 6 bases of the junction unmatched. Sequenced by immunoSEQ multiplex PCR; TCRdb stores in-frame clones only, minus some. The sample carries approximately 150,000 clones, over 85% recorded once. The TCR sequence derives from an adult who received the AZD1222 COVID-19 vaccine. This chain joins TRBV30 and TRBJ1-2; 7 bases line up with TRBD1. This sample comprised peripheral blood, obtained 28 days after the second AZD1222 dose. In nucleotides, the CDR3 is TGTGCCTGGAGTACTGGGACAGAGAATGGCTACACCTTC. Its translation is CAWSTGTENGYTF.